Here is one TCR beta chain with its context. As yet, its antigen is unknown. Only in-frame clones appear in the TCRdb table, and some are missing; sequencing was by immunoSEQ multiplex PCR. The sample has some 2 million clones, about 95% seen once. The length of the CDR3 is 13 residues. The V end lost 0 bases, the J end lost 3 bases, and 3 bases lay between the germline ends. CDR1 and CDR2 (germline): SGHAT, FQNNGV. Naive CD8 cells lacked CD45RO, underwent positive selection for CCR7 and left out terminally differentiated effector memory CD45RA+ cells. The data are from a study of shared clonotypes between healthy human individuals. Study-wide results and limits: Richness estimates generally favored naive over memory subsets. A few donors showed sharing of 4.5% to 5% of naive CD4 clonotypes.

Sample: naive CD8+ T cells sorted from blood. The sequence was collected from a man younger than 35 in good health. The chain couples TRBV11-2 to TRBJ1-3; D unresolved. In nucleotides, the CDR3 is TGTGCCAGCAGCTTAGATAATGGAAACACCATATATTTT. As protein: CASSLDNGNTIYF.